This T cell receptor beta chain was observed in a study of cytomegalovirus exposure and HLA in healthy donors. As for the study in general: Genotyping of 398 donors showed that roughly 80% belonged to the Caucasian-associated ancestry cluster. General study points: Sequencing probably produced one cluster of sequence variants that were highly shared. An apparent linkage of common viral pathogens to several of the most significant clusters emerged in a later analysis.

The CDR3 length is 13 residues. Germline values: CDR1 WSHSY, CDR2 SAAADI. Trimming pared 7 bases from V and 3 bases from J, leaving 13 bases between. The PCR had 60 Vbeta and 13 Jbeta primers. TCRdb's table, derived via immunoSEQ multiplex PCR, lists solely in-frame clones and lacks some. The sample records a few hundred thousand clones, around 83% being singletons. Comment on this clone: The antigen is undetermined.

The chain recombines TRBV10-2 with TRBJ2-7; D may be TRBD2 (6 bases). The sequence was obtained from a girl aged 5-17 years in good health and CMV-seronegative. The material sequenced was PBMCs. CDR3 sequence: CASIGDSNYEQYF. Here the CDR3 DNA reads TGCGCCAGCATCGGGGACTCAAACTACGAGCAGTACTTC.